The 8 T cell receptor beta chains reported below all come from one sample, sequenced in a study of response to subunit inactivated influenza vaccine (dated by TCRdb to the late 2010s). Library prep was done by RT-PCR. Sequencing used an Illumina HiSeq 2500. TCRdb reprocessing: public reads trimmed at Q25 with fastp, clones called with MiXCR, in-frame beta chains kept. Each CDR3 protein appears once, grouped with its most common genes and DNA. The sample table holds 600,000 to 850,000 distinct CDR3 sequences, of which around 15% were seen once. The top ten clonotypes cover 6.5% to 8% of the sample. The material was PBMCs from blood, obtained 14 to 15 days before vaccination. These receptors all come from a man aged 50-59 years who received an inactivated influenza vaccine. Donor details come from another sample of the same person, matched by shared clones.

This rearrangement joins TRBV7-2 to TRBJ2-5; D uncertain. The CDR3 totals 13 residues. V gave up 5 bases and J gave up 4 bases, with 11 bases separating them. The germline V gene encodes CDR1 SGHTA and CDR2 FQGNSA. The CDR3 coding sequence is TGTGCCAGCAGCCCCCAAGGGCCAGAGACCCAGTACTTC. Translation gives CASSPQGPETQYF. Full variable domain (rest looked up from reference TRBV7-2 and TRBJ2-5): GAGVSQSPSNKVTEKGKDVELRCDPISGHTALYWYRQSLGQGLEFLIYFQGNSAPDKSGLPSDRFSAERTGGSVSTLTIQRTQQEDSAVYLCASSPQGPETQYFGPGTRLLVL.

This clonotype was recorded a few times. The J gene is TRBJ2-1, the V gene TRBV15; no clear D. V dropped 1 base and J dropped 3 bases, with 10 bases sitting between them. The CDR3 loop spans 15 amino acids. Per germline, CDR1 LNHNV and CDR2 YYDKDF (reference sequence). The CDR3 spells CATSRVDSGYNEQFF. In DNA form, the CDR3 reads TGTGCCACCAGCAGAGTTGATAGTGGCTACAATGAGCAGTTCTTC.

This chain connects TRBV5-1 to TRBJ1-4; weak D call: TRBD1 (6 bases). The V gene lost 4 bases and the J gene lost 3 bases, with 13 bases spanning the gap. Germline V lookup: CDR1 SGHRS, CDR2 YFSETQ. The CDR3 runs to 15 residues. The CDR3 spells CASSEYRVANEKLFF. CDR3 DNA: TGCGCCAGCAGCGAATACAGGGTGGCTAATGAAAAACTGTTTTTT.

The sample holds a few counts of this clonotype. The V gene is TRBV6-5, the J gene TRBJ2-3; D perhaps matches TRBD2 (7 bases). Trimming shortened V by 3 bases and J by 6 bases, and 16 bases separated the two germline ends. In germline, CDR1 is MNHEY, CDR2 SVGAGI. The CDR3 runs to 15 residues. The CDR3 region is CASSYGGAVGDTQYF. The CDR3 DNA follows: TGTGCCAGCAGTTATGGGGGGGCCGTGGGGGATACGCAGTATTTT.

The sample holds a few counts of this clonotype. The chain combines TRBV12-3 or TRBV12-4 with TRBJ2-3; the D gene is possibly TRBD1 (6 bases). V was trimmed by 3 bases and J by 0 bases, leaving 34 bases between them. CDR3 size: 23 residues. The CDR3 spells CASSLDLVFAWGQRGSSTDTQYF. CDR3 nucleotide sequence: TGTGCCAGCAGTTTGGACCTAGTTTTTGCGTGGGGGCAAAGGGGCAGTAGCACAGATACGCAGTATTTT.

This clonotype was seen a few times. This CDR3 reads CASSIKGGGTRTDTQYF. The CDR3 DNA sequence: TGTGCCAGTAGTATTAAGGGCGGGGGGACGCGCACAGATACGCAGTATTTT. This rearrangement joins TRBV19 to TRBJ2-3; TRBD2 matches 8 bases. CDR1 is LNHDA, CDR2 SQIVND, per germline (reference sequence). CDR3 length equals 17 residues. Trimming took 3 bases from V and 1 from J; bases not matched to a gene: 9. Using reference TRBV19 and TRBJ2-3 for the parts outside the CDR3, the full variable domain is DGGITQSPKYLFRKEGQNVTLSCEQNLNHDAMYWYRQDPGQGLRLIYYSQIVNDFQKGDIAEGYSVSREKKESFPLTVTSAQKNPTAFYLCASSIKGGGTRTDTQYFGPGTRLTVL.

The chain recombines TRBV12-3 or TRBV12-4 with TRBJ2-5; 7 bases align to TRBD2. The CDR3 is 14 amino acids. J lost 5 bases, V lost 3 bases, and 6 bases had no gene match. The CDR3, as DNA: TGTGCCAGCAGTTTGGCTAGCGGTCCGGAGACCCAGTACTTC. Translating it yields CASSLASGPETQYF.

CDR3: CASSYMRGADEQFF. CDR3 in DNA: TGTGCCAGCAGTTACATGCGGGGGGCGGATGAGCAGTTCTTC. The gene calls are TRBV6-5 and TRBJ2-1; 8 positions agree with TRBD2. In germline, CDR1 is MNHEY, CDR2 SVGAGI. The length of the CDR3 is 14 residues. With V trimmed by 2 bases and J by 8 bases, 5 bases remained unmatched.